The 10 T cell receptor beta chains below were found in one sample sequenced in a study of a mutant IDH1 vaccine in newly diagnosed glioma. TCRdb keeps only in-frame clones here, not all; method: immunoSEQ multiplex PCR. This sample has around 50,000 clones, with 65% to 85% found just once. Specified time point: week 35, safety follow-up. All doses held 300 ug of mutant IDH1 20-mer peptide, with topical imiquimod. These receptors lack a known antigen. The sequences come from PBMCs, collected from a glioma patient whose treatment included an IDH1 peptide vaccine. Receptors originate from a man aged 35-49 years with glioma.

V is TRBV2 and J is TRBJ2-4; TRBD2 is a possible D gene (6 bases). Trimming took off 8 bases at V and 4 bases at J, with 9 bases between the two ends. The CDR3 runs 12 residues. Germline V gene sequence: CDR1 SNHLY, CDR2 FYNNEI. Here the CDR3 DNA reads TGTGCCAGCGGTGGAGGGAAAAACATTCAGTACTTC. It specifies CASGGGKNIQYF.

The chain joins TRBV6-5 to TRBJ2-7, with D uncertain. CDR1 is MNHEY and CDR2 is SVGAGI in the germline V gene. The CDR3 loop spans 13 amino acids. Trimming cost V 6 bases and J 2 bases, with 11 bases left between them. CDR3 bases: TGTGCCAGCAGCCCCGACACTACCTACGAGCAGTACTTC. Its translation: CASSPDTTYEQYF.

J is TRBJ2-3 and V is TRBV5-6; tentatively, D is TRBD2 (6 bases). Germline CDR1 reads SGHDT; CDR2 reads YYEEEE. The V and J ends lost 7 bases and 2 bases respectively, with 17 bases between them. The CDR3 runs 15 residues. CDR3 loop: CASRPWGGNTDTQYF. As DNA, the CDR3 is TGTGCCAGCCGGCCCTGGGGCGGGAACACAGATACGCAGTATTTT.

The rearrangement links TRBV7-9 to TRBJ2-5; D is unresolved. V gave up 0 bases and J gave up 2 bases, with 10 bases separating them. The CDR3 spans 15 residues. Germline V gene sequence: CDR1 SEHNR, CDR2 FQNEAQ (reference sequence). CDR3 nucleotides: TGTGCCAGCAGCTTAGCGCTGACGGCGCAAGAGACCCAGTACTTC. This encodes CASSLALTAQETQYF. Drawing the rest from reference TRBV7-9 and TRBJ2-5, the complete variable domain is DTGVSQNPRHKITKRGQNVTFRCDPISEHNRLYWYRQTLGQGPEFLTYFQNEAQLEKSRLLSDRFSAERPKGSFSTLEIQRTEQGDSAMYLCASSLALTAQETQYFGPGTRLLVL.

The genes are TRBV2 and TRBJ1-6; D gene ambiguous. The CDR3 totals 14 residues. The germline V and J ends were trimmed by 6 bases and 9 bases, with 15 bases remaining between them. CDR1 SNHLY and CDR2 FYNNEI come from the germline V gene. The DNA of the CDR3 is TGTGCCAGCAGCGGACGACTAATGGGTTCACCCCTCCACTTT. This gives the protein CASSGRLMGSPLHF.

This clone was observed a single time. V and J are TRBV18 and TRBJ2-7; D possibly matches TRBD1 or TRBD2 (5 bases each). Germline CDR1 reads KGHSH; CDR2 reads LQKENI. Trimming left V 3 bases short and J 3 bases short, with 9 bases between. The CDR3 spans 13 residues. The CDR3 region has the DNA TGTGCCAGCTCACCCCCAGGGAGCTACGAGCAGTACTTC. This sequence encodes CASSPPGSYEQYF.

The chain uses TRBV6-5 and TRBJ2-7, with D possibly TRBD2 on 5 matching bases. V was cut by 6 bases and J by 6 bases, with 15 bases left in between. The germline V gene has CDR1 MNHEY and CDR2 SVGAGI. This CDR3 contains 13 residues. DNA of the CDR3: TGTGCCAGCAGGTCTGGTGTGGAGGTCGAGCAGTACTTC. It encodes CASRSGVEVEQYF.

This clone has just one count. The chain couples TRBV27 to TRBJ1-2; D is ambiguous. V lost 2 bases, J lost 5 bases, and 9 bases lay in between. This CDR3 has 13 amino acids. Looked up from germline, CDR1 is MNHEY and CDR2 is SMNVEV (reference sequence). In DNA form, the CDR3 reads TGTGCCAGCAGTTTAACAAAGACTTATGGCTACACCTTC. This translates into CASSLTKTYGYTF.

The genes are TRBV2 and TRBJ1-2; no firm D call. V gave up 4 bases and J gave up 3 bases, with 12 bases separating them. The CDR3 loop spans 14 amino acids. The germline V gene encodes CDR1 SNHLY and CDR2 FYNNEI. The CDR3 reads CASSGGFSYYGYTF. CDR3 in DNA: TGTGCCAGCAGTGGTGGTTTCAGCTACTATGGCTACACCTTC.

V and J are TRBV4-1 and TRBJ2-7, with 8 bases identical to TRBD2. V gave up 0 bases and J gave up 5 bases; unmatched junction bases: 6. The CDR3 contains 15 residues. Germline CDR1 and CDR2: MGHRA and YSYEKL. The CDR3 sequence: CASSQEGTRLHEQYF. DNA for the CDR3: TGCGCCAGCAGCCAAGAAGGGACTAGACTCCACGAGCAGTACTTC.